The 20 T cell receptor beta chains below all came from one sample that was sequenced in a study of beta chain features in type 1 diabetes. Investigators reverse transcribed all isolated RNA, so they sequenced expressed TCRB transcripts. Clones were read by immunoSEQ multiplex PCR, and TCRdb kept only the in-frame ones, dropping some. The table records more than 120,000 clones, less than 11% of them present only once. Input material: naive CD4+ T cells from blood. These receptors were taken from a man aged 18 to 30 in good health.

This chain connects TRBV9 to TRBJ1-4; the D gene is possibly TRBD1 (6 bases). The CDR3 is 15 residues long. The germline gives CDR1 SGDLS, CDR2 YYNGEE. Trimming shortened V by 4 bases and J by 7 bases, and 17 bases separated the two germline ends. The chain's CDR3 is CASSPRGGGVEKLFF. The CDR3, as DNA: TGTGCCAGCAGCCCCCGGGGAGGGGGGGTTGAAAAACTGTTTTTT.

The gene calls are TRBV28 and TRBJ1-6, with unresolved D. This CDR3 has 13 amino acids. Germline V CDR1 and CDR2: MDHEN, SYDVKM. Trimming stripped 7 bases from V and 9 bases from J, with 13 bases between. CDR3 region: CASNPPVGSPLHF. Written as DNA, the CDR3 is TGTGCCAGCAACCCCCCGGTTGGTTCACCCCTCCACTTT.

This clone was observed a few times. The chain recombines TRBV7-9 with TRBJ2-2; TRBD2 matches at 8 bases. This CDR3 is 16 amino acids long. Trimming at V came to 2 bases and at J to 2 bases, leaving 4 bases not matched to a gene. Looked up from germline, CDR1 is SEHNR and CDR2 is FQNEAQ (reference sequence). CDR3 in DNA: TGTGCCAGCAGCTTAATCAGCGGGGGCAACACCGGGGAGCTGTTTTTT. Encoded protein: CASSLISGGNTGELFF.

The V gene is TRBV7-3, the J gene TRBJ2-1; 7 nucleotides line up with TRBD1. CDR3 length: 14 amino acids. V trimming: 0 bases; J trimming: 7 bases; junction bases outside the gene matches: 3. CDR1 is SGHTA and CDR2 is FQGTGA in the germline V gene. The CDR3 spells CASSLTGGGNEQFF. CDR3 DNA sequence: TGTGCCAGCAGCTTAACAGGGGGCGGGAATGAGCAGTTCTTC.

The table lists this clone with a few counts. This rearrangement joins TRBV5-1 to TRBJ2-5; possible D gene TRBD1, 6 bases. This CDR3 spans 17 amino acids. V dropped 0 bases and J dropped 0 bases, with 15 bases sitting between them. Germline CDR1 is SGHRS and CDR2 is YFSETQ. The CDR3 coding sequence is TGCGCCAGCAGCTTGGATATCAGGGGAGTGTACCAAGAGACCCAGTACTTC. Translation gives CASSLDIRGVYQETQYF.

The V gene is TRBV4-2, the J gene TRBJ2-1; 8 bases map to TRBD2. This CDR3 contains 15 residues. Looked up from germline, CDR1 is LGHNA and CDR2 is YNFKEQ. J gave up 5 bases and V 4 bases, and 7 bases lay outside the gene matches. CDR3 protein: CASSLRSGANNEQFF. The CDR3 DNA follows: TGTGCCAGCAGCCTACGTAGCGGGGCCAACAATGAGCAGTTCTTC.

This clone has a handful of counts. The chain couples TRBV6-5 to TRBJ2-7; 9 positions match TRBD1. Germline V CDR1 and CDR2: MNHEY, SVGAGI. V dropped 6 bases and J dropped 4; count of bases not matched to a gene: 7. This CDR3 region has 14 residues. In nucleotides, the CDR3 is TGTGCCAGCAGGTCAGGGACAGGGAAATACGAGCAGTACTTC. It encodes CASRSGTGKYEQYF.

The table lists this clone with many counts. The V and J genes are TRBV4-3 and TRBJ1-4, with D uncertain. The germline V gene has CDR1 LGHNA and CDR2 YSLEER. There are 13 residues in the CDR3. Trimming shortened V by 0 bases and J by 6 bases, and 5 bases separated the two germline ends. For the CDR3, the DNA is TGCGCCAGCAGCCAAGATCGGGATGAAAAACTGTTTTTT. Amino acids: CASSQDRDEKLFF.

In its sample, this clone was seen a few times. This chain's CDR3 is CASSRTGGPSGYTF. CDR3 DNA sequence: TGTGCCAGCAGTCGGACAGGGGGCCCTAGTGGCTACACCTTC. The rearrangement joins TRBV6-1 to TRBJ1-2; 11 bases are a match to TRBD1. J gave up 7 bases and V 5 bases, and 6 bases lay outside the gene matches. CDR1 and CDR2 from the germline V gene are MNHNS and SASEGT. CDR3 size: 14 residues.

A few counts support this clone. V is TRBV11-2 and J is TRBJ2-1; 12 bases align to TRBD2. CDR3 size: 18 residues. The germline CDR1 and CDR2 sequences are SGHAT and FQNNGV. V dropped 1 base and J dropped 1; count of bases not matched to a gene: 5. The CDR3 loop reads CASSLVPSGGASYNEQFF. The CDR3 DNA follows: TGTGCCAGCAGCTTAGTTCCTAGCGGGGGGGCTTCCTACAATGAGCAGTTCTTC. The full variable domain, rest sourced from reference TRBV11-2 and TRBJ2-1, is EAGVAQSPRYKIIEKRQSVAFWCNPISGHATLYWYQQILGQGPKLLIQFQNNGVVDDSQLPKDRFSAERLKGVDSTLKIQPAKLEDSAVYLCASSLVPSGGASYNEQFFGPGTRLTVL.

In this sample, this clone turned up a few times. The chain has TRBV4-2 and TRBJ2-1; TRBD2 matches 7 bases. V shed 5 bases, J shed 0 bases, and the junction held 10 bases outside the gene matches. Germline assignment: CDR1 LGHNA and CDR2 YNFKEQ. The CDR3 runs 17 residues. The CDR3 is CASSSRSGGGSYNEQFF. CDR3 DNA: TGTGCCAGCAGCTCACGTAGTGGCGGGGGCTCCTACAATGAGCAGTTCTTC.

The chain has TRBV18 and TRBJ2-7; the match to TRBD1 covers 11 bases. The junction had 16 bases not matched to a gene; V was cut back by 6 bases and J by 0 bases. Germline CDR1 KGHSH, CDR2 LQKENI. The CDR3 loop spans 19 amino acids. The CDR3 here is CASSPLTGTGGMSSYEQYF. The CDR3 DNA sequence: TGTGCCAGCTCCCCTTTAACCGGGACAGGGGGTATGAGCTCCTACGAGCAGTACTTC.

This clone came up a few times. The chain employs TRBV7-2 and TRBJ1-2, with TRBD1 matching over 8 bases. Trimming cost V 3 bases and J 5 bases; bases outside gene matches: 11. The germline CDR1 and CDR2 sequences are SGHTA and FQGNSA. The CDR3 loop spans 16 amino acids. CDR3 sequence: CASSLRPGQGAYGYTF. The CDR3 DNA reads TGTGCCAGCAGCTTGAGACCTGGACAGGGAGCTTATGGCTACACCTTC.

This clone was seen a few times. DNA of the CDR3: TGCGCCAGCAGCCCCATGAGGACAGAAGCTCGATCCTACGAGCAGTACTTC. This translates into CASSPMRTEARSYEQYF. This chain links TRBV4-1 with TRBJ2-7; D is possibly TRBD1 (6 bases). V gave up 4 bases and J gave up 1 base, with 20 bases separating them. Germline V gene data show CDR1 as MGHRA and CDR2 as YSYEKL. The CDR3 is 17 amino acids.

This clone was observed many times. V gene TRBV6-6 combines with J gene TRBJ2-6; no definite D call. The CDR3 consists of 14 residues. V was clipped by 4 bases and J by 0 bases, with 4 bases between them. Germline CDR1 is MNHNY and CDR2 is SVGAGI (reference sequence). The CDR3 region has the DNA TGTGCCAGCAGTTTAAACTCTGGGGCCAACGTCCTGACTTTC. It translates to CASSLNSGANVLTF.

The V call is TRBV5-1, the J call TRBJ1-5, with TRBD1 as a possible D gene (5 bases). The CDR3 covers 14 residues. V lost 4 bases, J lost 3 bases, and 11 bases lay in between. The germline gives CDR1 SGHRS, CDR2 YFSETQ. DNA for the CDR3: TGCGCCAGCAGCCGAGGACAAATCAATCAGCCCCAGCATTTT. Amino acid sequence: CASSRGQINQPQHF. The variable domain in full, completed from reference TRBV5-1 and TRBJ1-5, reads KAGVTQTPRYLIKTRGQQVTLSCSPISGHRSVSWYQQTPGQGLQFLFEYFSETQRNKGNFPGRFSGRQFSNSRSEMNVSTLELGDSALYLCASSRGQINQPQHFGDGTRLSIL.

The V gene is TRBV6-5, the J gene TRBJ2-5; D not certain. Trimming pared 2 bases from V and 3 bases from J, leaving 4 bases between. CDR1 is MNHEY, CDR2 SVGAGI, per germline. CDR3 length equals 12 residues. In DNA form, the CDR3 reads TGTGCCAGCAGTTACATAGAAGAGACCCAGTACTTC. The encoded protein is CASSYIEETQYF.

This chain joins TRBV5-1 and TRBJ2-7; tentative D call: TRBD1 (6 bases). The germline V gene has CDR1 SGHRS and CDR2 YFSETQ. Trimming removed 4 bases at V and 0 bases at J, with 11 bases between. The CDR3 runs 14 residues. CDR3 in amino acids: CASSPEGGSYEQYF. The DNA for the CDR3 is TGCGCCAGCAGCCCGGAAGGGGGCTCCTACGAGCAGTACTTC.

This clone has only a few counts. The sample carries other DNA sequences with the same CDR3. V usage is TRBV30 and J usage is TRBJ1-4, with a weak D call TRBD1 (5 bases). The CDR3 length is 13 residues. Trimming removed 2 bases at V and 5 bases at J, with 9 bases between. CDR1 and CDR2 (germline): GTSNPN, SVGIG (reference sequence). CDR3 nucleotide sequence: TGTGCCTGGAGTCGGCAGGGAAATGAAAAACTGTTTTTT. Translation gives CAWSRQGNEKLFF.

This clone was seen many times. The chain links TRBV30 to TRBJ2-1; TRBD1 aligns across 9 bases. After removal of 0 bases from V and 3 bases from J, the junction contained 3 bases not matched to a gene. The germline gives CDR1 GTSNPN, CDR2 SVGIG (reference sequence). The CDR3 contains 15 residues. CDR3 amino acids: CAWSVQGASYNEQFF. CDR3 in DNA: TGTGCCTGGAGTGTACAGGGGGCCAGCTACAATGAGCAGTTCTTC. The full variable domain, completed using reference TRBV30 and TRBJ2-1, is SQTIHQWPATLVQPVGSPLSLECTVEGTSNPNLYWYRQAAGRGLQLLFYSVGIGQISSEVPQNLSASRPQDRQFILSSKKLLLSDSGFYLCAWSVQGASYNEQFFGPGTRLTVL.